This TCR beta chain was recovered during a study of shared clonotypes between healthy human individuals. Sequenced by immunoSEQ multiplex PCR; TCRdb stores in-frame clones only, minus some. Of 2 million to 3 million clones in the sample, 93% were seen once. Sequenced: naive CD4+ T cells from PBMCs. Noted subset: CD45RA+ positively selected. This TCR was recovered from a man between 18 and 35 years old in good health. Some clones in this sample may be carry-over from other donors' samples.

CDR3 sequence: CASRTGVFTFEQYF. CDR3 nucleotides: TGTGCCAGCAGAACGGGGGTCTTCACGTTCGAGCAGTACTTC. The V call is TRBV28, the J call TRBJ2-7, with a tentative D call TRBD2 (6 bases). V was clipped by 6 bases and J by 6 bases, with 18 bases between them. This CDR3 spans 14 amino acids. Germline CDR1 and CDR2: MDHEN and SYDVKM.